This TCR beta chain was observed in a study of cytomegalovirus exposure and HLA in healthy donors (dated by TCRdb to about 2017). Looking at the study overall: An earlier analysis of 587 of the donors reported about 280 Gb of sequence data and approximately 120 million unique TCR beta sequences obtained from about 180 million T cells. An early release that covered approximately 600 HLA-typed donors contained 300 to 350 gigabases of sequencing data and approximately 85 million unique TCR sequences. The genetic ancestry cluster associated with self-reported Caucasian donors included 81% of the roughly 400 genotyped donors. The aim of the study was to test whether cataloging public T cell receptors could identify signatures of past pathogen exposure. The study used immunosequencing to profile the T cell repertoires of about 670 subjects and linked those repertoires to cytomegalovirus serostatus. In addition to the first cohort of around 670 subjects, a separate validation cohort of 130 or so different subjects was used. High-throughput TCR immunosequencing, statistical association of individual TCRs with disease status, and machine learning were combined to predict cytomegalovirus infection status. A later analysis re-examined previously published TCR beta repertoires from more than 550 donors and added high-resolution HLA genotyping to investigate patterns of TCR occurrence. The later analysis used no new phenotypic data to find candidate immune exposures, relying instead on TCR beta sequences and their occurrence across donors. To decide whether each TCR beta V gene segment behaved as functional or pseudogenic, an earlier analysis of 587 of the donors relied on high-throughput TCR beta sequencing. Donor age, sex, ethnicity and CMV serostatus were compiled together with the repertoire data. Genome-wide SNP genotypes for about three fifths of the roughly 700 donors were used in a later genetic analysis, which treated that subset as a discovery cohort. Every repertoire in the discovery cohort had been generated on one and the same sequencing platform. Class I and class II HLA loci were covered by the typing at four-digit resolution. Typing coverage differed by locus: A, B, C, DRB1 and DQB1 were typed in about 620-640 donors, DQA1 in 500 to 550, DPA1 in approximately 610, and DPB1 in just under 490. Because of strong linkage in the cohort, a few DR-DQ haplotypes were treated as single units for association and clustering. Among 398 genotyped donors of the cohort, an average of about 240,000 unique TCR beta nucleotide sequences were sequenced per donor, approximately 20% of them non-productive.

A remark on this clone: The antigen this receptor binds is unknown. Per-base qualities were not stored, and no clone one base away is much larger.

The cohort was made up of approximately 700 healthy bone marrow donors. All cohort members were sampled while nominally healthy, although unrecorded immune exposures were likely present. The donor tested CMV seronegative, placing the donor among the 350 to 400 seronegative members of the cohort. Every donor gave a peripheral blood sample, and the peripheral blood mononuclear cells from that sample were used for TCR beta sequencing. The Qiagen DNeasy Blood Extraction Kit was used to extract genomic DNA from the blood cell samples. The library was built by means of the immunoSEQ multiplex PCR assay. The multiplex PCR relied on a mix of 60 forward primers for TCR Vbeta segments and 13 reverse primers for TCR Jbeta segments. The CDR3 region of rearranged TCR beta genes was amplified from genomic DNA with a multiplex PCR assay. The Illumina HiSeq System was used to sequence the amplified TCR beta libraries as 87-base-pair reads. The study's own analysis went as follows. Across the 500 to 700 repertoires, a later analysis counted about 81 million unique TCR beta chains, roughly 11 million of which were shared by at least two donors. Raw reads were error-corrected and collapsed into unique sequences by a nearest-neighbor algorithm in which closely related sequences were merged to remove PCR and sequencing errors. To assign V, D and J gene segments, CDR3 sequences were aligned to IMGT reference sequences. Each retained sequence needed at least a six-nucleotide match to both a V gene segment and a J gene segment. Rearrangements were classified as productive when the CDR3 lacked stop codons and remained in frame with V and J, and all other rearrangements were classified as non-productive. Following IMGT convention, CDR3 was defined as the stretch from the second conserved V-encoded cysteine to the conserved J-encoded phenylalanine. In an earlier analysis of 550 to 650 of the donors, sequences lacking an unambiguous match to a single V gene segment were excluded. An earlier analysis of some 500 of the donors classified V segments as functional when productive rearrangements were above 56.7% and as segregating when the standard deviation between donors was above 5%. A statistical classification framework was built to diagnose cytomegalovirus status from the catalog of TCR beta chain sequences. In a later analysis, V and J genes were assigned by comparing TCR nucleotide sequences against IMGT/GENE-DB human TR gene sequences. Using the TCRdist pipeline, a later analysis assigned CDR3 sequences along with most-parsimonious VDJ recombination scenarios. In a later analysis, every TCR beta chain was defined by the combination of its CDR3 amino acid sequence and its V-gene family, and reads without a unique V-gene family were dropped. To address suspected cross-contamination and a sequencing artifact, a later analysis removed approximately 600 highly shared, low-generation-probability nucleotide sequences. For each public chain, a later analysis derived a clonal expansion index from normalized ranks of inferred template counts within each repertoire. In a later analysis, generation probabilities were computed using a VDJ recombination model fitted to out-of-frame rearrangements, and the results were checked against IGoR. In a later analysis, hypergeometric tests were used to score TCR-TCR, TCR-HLA and TCR-CMV co-occurrence, with a repertoire-size bias correction applied to TCR pairs. False discovery rates were estimated in a later analysis by permuting HLA or CMV assignments 20 times. A later analysis grouped co-occurring TCRs with DBSCAN, adding TCRdist sequence similarity when clustering within HLA-allele-positive subsets. Repertoires with fewer than 30,000 or more than 120,000 public chains, plus five repertoires with anomalous nucleotide sharing, were excluded from co-occurrence clustering. TCRdb took this table from immuneACCESS and kept in-frame rearrangements with V and J called. Such tables lack part of the clones; where checked against another copy, unresolved V genes explain under half of the gap, and the rest is unexplained. V and J calls and clone size come straight from that table; D and trimming were deduced from the DNA. The sample includes over 150,000 clones, with 74% observed a single time. The top ten clones comprise 2.1% of the sample.

Overall results and qualifications from the work: Correlated functional status among segregating V segments might reflect linkage disequilibrium, but an unknown experimental factor could not be ruled out. The study gave a list of some 150 TCR beta chains associated with cytomegalovirus. According to a later analysis, parvovirus B19, influenza, CMV and Epstein-Barr virus appeared linked to several top co-occurrence clusters. V-gene and J-gene trimming of TCR beta chains was associated with a missense DCLRE1C variant in a later genetic analysis, and the association was replicated in an independent cohort. Roughly uniform sequencing depth across donors was assumed in presence/absence analyses, although this assumption may not hold. Broadly in line with IMGT annotations, most TCR beta V segments showed up in productive rearrangements about 87% or about 30% of the time in an earlier analysis of 450 to 600 of the donors. The authors suggested that the approach could potentially be generalized to other disease states and immunological phenotypes. Because HLA typing was missing for some donors at each locus, association tests included only the typed subset. When HLA alleles, especially DR and DQ, strongly co-occurred, TCR associations were difficult to assign to individual alleles. Cytomegalovirus status was reported to be diagnosed by the classifier with high specificity and sensitivity in both the original and validation cohorts. A further reported finding was that TCR beta sequences accurately predicted the HLA-A and HLA-B alleles for most subjects in the first cohort. In this cohort, only TCR beta chains were sequenced, and detectable features were limited by the absence of alpha or paired-chain data. Most CMV-associated TCR beta chains appeared to be HLA-restricted in a later analysis, and the HLA associations seemed to be driven largely by CMV exposure. Because counts were too low, about 18 rarely observed V segments, including chromosome 9 orphons, were excluded from the earlier analysis of some 590 of the donors. Three of the identified cytomegalovirus-associated TCR beta chains were confirmed in vitro to be specific for cytomegalovirus antigens. In a later analysis, some 18,000 TCR beta sequences were associated with specific HLA alleles at a false discovery rate of 0.05. The only immune exposure information available for the cohort was CMV serostatus. Across donors, most TCR sequences were observed very rarely, whereas some public TCRs were present in many individuals. A later analysis found that HLA-associated TCR beta chains were more clonally expanded and had lower generation probabilities than equally common non-associated chains. A group of highly shared sequence variants was considered likely to be a technical artifact of the sequencing pipeline. In a later analysis, the rate of TCR association differed among HLA loci, with DRB1 alleles having the most associated TCRs and HLA-C alleles having the fewest. According to a later genetic analysis, donors in an Asian-associated ancestry cluster had fewer N-insertions in productive TCRs than the approximately 710-donor mean.

Sequencing was carried out using PBMCs. This TCR was recovered from a man aged 30 to 39 in good health and CMV-seronegative.

CDR3 protein: CAISESYSSSYEQYF. At the DNA level, the sequence is TGTGCCATCAGTGAGAGCTACTCAAGCTCCTACGAGCAGTACTTC. The chain uses TRBV10-3 and TRBJ2-7, with no D gene named confidently. As encoded in the germline V gene, CDR1 is ENHRY while CDR2 is SYGVKD. The CDR3 has 15 amino acids, counting the end cysteine and phenylalanine. Only the CDR3 portion is preserved as DNA: 45 bases, with reading frame beginning at the first base. The V end loses 2 bases and the J end loses 0 bases, and a stretch of 11 bases separates them.